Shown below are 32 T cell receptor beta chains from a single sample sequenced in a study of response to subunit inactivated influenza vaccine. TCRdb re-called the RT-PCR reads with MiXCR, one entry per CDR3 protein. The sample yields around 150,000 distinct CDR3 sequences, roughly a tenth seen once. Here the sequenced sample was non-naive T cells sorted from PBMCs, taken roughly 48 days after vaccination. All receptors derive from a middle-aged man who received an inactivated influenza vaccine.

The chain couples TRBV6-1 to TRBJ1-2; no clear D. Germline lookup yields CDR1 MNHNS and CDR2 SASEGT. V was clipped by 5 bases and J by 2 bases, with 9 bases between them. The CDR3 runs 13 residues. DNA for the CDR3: TGTGCCAGCAGTACGCACAGCAACTATGGCTACACCTTC. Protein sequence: CASSTHSNYGYTF.

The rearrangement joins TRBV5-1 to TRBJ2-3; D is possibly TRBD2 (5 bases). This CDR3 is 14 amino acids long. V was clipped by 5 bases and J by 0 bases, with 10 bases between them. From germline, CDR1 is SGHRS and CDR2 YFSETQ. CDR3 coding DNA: TGCGCCAGCAGGGACTCGGCTAGCACAGATACGCAGTATTTT. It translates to CASRDSASTDTQYF.

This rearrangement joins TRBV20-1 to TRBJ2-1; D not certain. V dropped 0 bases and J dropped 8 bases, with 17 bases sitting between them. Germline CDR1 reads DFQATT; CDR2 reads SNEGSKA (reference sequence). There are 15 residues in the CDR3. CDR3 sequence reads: CSARDPGIHWDEQFF. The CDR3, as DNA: TGCAGTGCTAGAGATCCTGGGATTCATTGGGATGAGCAGTTCTTC.

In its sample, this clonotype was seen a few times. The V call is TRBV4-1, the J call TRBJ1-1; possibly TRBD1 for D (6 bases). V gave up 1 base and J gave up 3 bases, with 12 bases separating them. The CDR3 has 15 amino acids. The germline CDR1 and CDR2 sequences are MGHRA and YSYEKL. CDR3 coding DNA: TGCGCCAGCAGCCAAGTGGGGGGCGGTGACACTGAAGCTTTCTTT. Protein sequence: CASSQVGGGDTEAFF.

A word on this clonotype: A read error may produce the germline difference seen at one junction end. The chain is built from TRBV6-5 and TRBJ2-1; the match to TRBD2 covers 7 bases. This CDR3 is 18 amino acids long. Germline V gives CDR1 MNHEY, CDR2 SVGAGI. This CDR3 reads CASSYRPPGLNSYNEQLF. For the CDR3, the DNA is TGTGCCAGCAGTTACCGCCCACCGGGACTAAACTCCTACAATGAGCAGCTCTTC.

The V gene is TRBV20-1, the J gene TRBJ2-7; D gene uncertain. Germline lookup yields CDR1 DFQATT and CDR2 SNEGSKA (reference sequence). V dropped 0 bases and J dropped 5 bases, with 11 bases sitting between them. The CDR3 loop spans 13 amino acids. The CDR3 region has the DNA TGCAGTGCTAGAGATTCCAGAATTCACGAGCAGTACTTC. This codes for CSARDSRIHEQYF.

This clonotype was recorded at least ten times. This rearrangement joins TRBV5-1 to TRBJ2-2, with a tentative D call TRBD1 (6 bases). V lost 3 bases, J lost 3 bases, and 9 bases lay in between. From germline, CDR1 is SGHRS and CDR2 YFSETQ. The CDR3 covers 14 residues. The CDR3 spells CASSSRTDTGELFF. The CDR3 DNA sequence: TGCGCCAGCAGCTCCCGGACAGACACCGGGGAGCTGTTTTTT.

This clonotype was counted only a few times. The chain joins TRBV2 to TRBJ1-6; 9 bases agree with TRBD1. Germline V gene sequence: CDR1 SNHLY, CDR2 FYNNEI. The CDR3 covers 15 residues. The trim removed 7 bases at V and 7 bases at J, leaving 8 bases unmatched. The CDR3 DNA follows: TGTGCCAGCACCCGGGACAGGGTAAAAAATTCACCCCTCCACTTT. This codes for CASTRDRVKNSPLHF.

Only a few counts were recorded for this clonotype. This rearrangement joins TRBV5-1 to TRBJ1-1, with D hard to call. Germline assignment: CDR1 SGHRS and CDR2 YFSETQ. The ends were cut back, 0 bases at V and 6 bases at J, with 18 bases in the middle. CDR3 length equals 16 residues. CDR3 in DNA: TGCGCCAGCAGCTTGGAAGGTGCGTGGGGAAGTTCTGAAGCTTTCTTT. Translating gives CASSLEGAWGSSEAFF. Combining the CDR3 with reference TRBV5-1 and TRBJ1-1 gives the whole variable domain KAGVTQTPRYLIKTRGQQVTLSCSPISGHRSVSWYQQTPGQGLQFLFEYFSETQRNKGNFPGRFSGRQFSNSRSEMNVSTLELGDSALYLCASSLEGAWGSSEAFFGQGTRLTVV.

CDR3 region: CASTEGTTQNTEAFF. The DNA of the CDR3 is TGTGCCAGCACCGAGGGCACAACTCAGAACACTGAAGCTTTCTTT. The rearrangement links TRBV9 to TRBJ1-1; D unresolved. CDR3 length: 15 residues. The germline CDR1 and CDR2 sequences are SGDLS and YYNGEE. V lost 6 bases, J lost 1 base, and 16 bases lay in between.

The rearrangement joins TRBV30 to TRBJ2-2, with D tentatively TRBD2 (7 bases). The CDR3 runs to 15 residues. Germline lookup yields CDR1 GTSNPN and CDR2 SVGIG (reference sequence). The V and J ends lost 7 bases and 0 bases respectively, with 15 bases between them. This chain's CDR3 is CAYSRGGSNTGELFF. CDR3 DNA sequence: TGTGCCTATTCTAGGGGGGGTTCGAACACCGGGGAGCTGTTTTTT.

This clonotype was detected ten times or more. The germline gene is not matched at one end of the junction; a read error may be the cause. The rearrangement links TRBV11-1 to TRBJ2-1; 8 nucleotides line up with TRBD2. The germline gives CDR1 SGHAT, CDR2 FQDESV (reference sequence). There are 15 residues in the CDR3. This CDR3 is CASSSGLASHNEQFF. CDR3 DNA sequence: TGTGCCAGCAGCTCCGGACTAGCCTCCCACAATGAGCAGTTCTTC.

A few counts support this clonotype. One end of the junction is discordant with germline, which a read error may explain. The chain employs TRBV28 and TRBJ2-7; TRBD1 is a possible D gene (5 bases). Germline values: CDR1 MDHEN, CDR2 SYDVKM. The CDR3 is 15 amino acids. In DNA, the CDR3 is TGTGCCAGCAGTACCCAGGGTGACGGCCCCTACAAGCAGTACTTC. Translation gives CASSTQGDGPYKQYF. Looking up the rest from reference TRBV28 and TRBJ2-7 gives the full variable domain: DVKVTQSSRYLVKRTGEKVFLECVQDMDHENMFWYRQDPGLGLRLIYFSYDVKMKEKGDIPEGYSVSREKKERFSLILESASTNQTSMYLCASSTQGDGPYKQYFGPGTRLTVT.

The CDR3 sequence is CASRSTGRNQPQHF. CDR3 DNA sequence: TGTGCCAGCAGATCGACAGGGCGCAATCAGCCCCAGCATTTT. The V and J genes are TRBV6-1 and TRBJ1-5, with TRBD1 identical over 7 bases. CDR3 length: 14 residues. Per the germline V gene, CDR1 is MNHNS and CDR2 is SASEGT. J gave up 2 bases and V 6 bases, and 4 bases lay outside the gene matches.

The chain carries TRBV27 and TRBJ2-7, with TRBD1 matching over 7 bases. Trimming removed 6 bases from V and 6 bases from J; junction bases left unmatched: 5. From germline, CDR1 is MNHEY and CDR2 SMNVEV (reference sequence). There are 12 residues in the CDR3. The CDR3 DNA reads TGTGCCAGCAGCTTGACAGGGATCGAGCAGTACTTC. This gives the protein CASSLTGIEQYF.

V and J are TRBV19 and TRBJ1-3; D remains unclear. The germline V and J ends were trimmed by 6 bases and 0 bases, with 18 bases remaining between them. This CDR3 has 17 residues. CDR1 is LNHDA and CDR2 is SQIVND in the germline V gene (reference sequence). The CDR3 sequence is CASSTSRQSYSGNTIYF. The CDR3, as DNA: TGTGCCAGTAGCACCTCCCGGCAGTCATACTCTGGAAACACCATATATTTT.

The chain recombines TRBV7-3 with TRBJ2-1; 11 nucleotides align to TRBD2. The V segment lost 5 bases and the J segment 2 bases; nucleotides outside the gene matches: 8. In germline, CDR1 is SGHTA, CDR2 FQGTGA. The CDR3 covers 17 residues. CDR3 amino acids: CASSATGTSGTYNEQFF. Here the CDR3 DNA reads TGTGCCAGCAGCGCAACCGGGACTAGCGGAACCTACAATGAGCAGTTCTTC.

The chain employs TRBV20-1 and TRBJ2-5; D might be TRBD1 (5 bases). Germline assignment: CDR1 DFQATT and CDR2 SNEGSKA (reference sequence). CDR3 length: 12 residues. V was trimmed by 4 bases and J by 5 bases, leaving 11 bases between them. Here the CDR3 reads CSAIDSLETQYF. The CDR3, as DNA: TGCAGTGCTATCGACAGTCTGGAGACCCAGTACTTC.

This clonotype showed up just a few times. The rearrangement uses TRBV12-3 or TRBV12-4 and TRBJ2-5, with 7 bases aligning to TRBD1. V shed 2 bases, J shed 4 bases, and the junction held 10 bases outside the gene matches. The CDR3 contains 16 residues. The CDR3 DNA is TGTGCCAGCAGTTTACGTTCCGGGGCAGGGGGAGAGACCCAGTACTTC. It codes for CASSLRSGAGGETQYF.

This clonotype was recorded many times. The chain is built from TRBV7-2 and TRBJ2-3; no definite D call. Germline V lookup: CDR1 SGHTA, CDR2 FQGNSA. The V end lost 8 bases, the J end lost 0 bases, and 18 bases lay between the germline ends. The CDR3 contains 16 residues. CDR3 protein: CASPPASRASTDTQYF. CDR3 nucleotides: TGTGCCAGCCCACCAGCCTCCCGGGCTAGCACAGATACGCAGTATTTT.

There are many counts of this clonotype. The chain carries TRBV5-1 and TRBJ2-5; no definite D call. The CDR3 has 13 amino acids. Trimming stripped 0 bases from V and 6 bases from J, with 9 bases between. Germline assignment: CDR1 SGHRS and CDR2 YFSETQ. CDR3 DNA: TGCGCCAGCAGCTTGGAAGGAAGCCAGACCCAGTACTTC. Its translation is CASSLEGSQTQYF.

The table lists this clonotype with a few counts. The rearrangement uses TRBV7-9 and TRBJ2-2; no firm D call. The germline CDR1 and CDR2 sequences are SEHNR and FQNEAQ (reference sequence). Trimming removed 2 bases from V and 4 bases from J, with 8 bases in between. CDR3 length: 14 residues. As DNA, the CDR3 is TGTGCCAGCAGCTTATCCGAACGCACCGGGGAGCTGTTTTTT. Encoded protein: CASSLSERTGELFF. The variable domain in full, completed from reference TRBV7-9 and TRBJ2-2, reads DTGVSQNPRHKITKRGQNVTFRCDPISEHNRLYWYRQTLGQGPEFLTYFQNEAQLEKSRLLSDRFSAERPKGSFSTLEIQRTEQGDSAMYLCASSLSERTGELFFGEGSRLTVL.

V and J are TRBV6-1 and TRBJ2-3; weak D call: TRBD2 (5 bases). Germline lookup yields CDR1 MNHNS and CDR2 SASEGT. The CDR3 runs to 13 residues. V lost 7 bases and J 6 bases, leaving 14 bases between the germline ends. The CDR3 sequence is CASTGNWQDTQYF. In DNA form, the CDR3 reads TGTGCCAGCACGGGGAATTGGCAGGATACGCAGTATTTT.

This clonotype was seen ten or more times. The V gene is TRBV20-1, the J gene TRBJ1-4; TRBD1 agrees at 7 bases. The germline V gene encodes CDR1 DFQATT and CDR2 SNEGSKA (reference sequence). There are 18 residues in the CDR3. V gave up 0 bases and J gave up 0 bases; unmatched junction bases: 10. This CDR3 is CSARDHIDRAATNEKLFF. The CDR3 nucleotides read TGCAGTGCTAGAGATCATATTGACAGGGCGGCAACTAATGAAAAACTGTTTTTT.

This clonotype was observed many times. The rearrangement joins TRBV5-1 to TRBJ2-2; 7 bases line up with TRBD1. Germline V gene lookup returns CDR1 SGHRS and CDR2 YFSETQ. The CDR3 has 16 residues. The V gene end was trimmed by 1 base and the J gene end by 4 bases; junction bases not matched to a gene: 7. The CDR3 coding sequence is TGCGCCAGCAGCTTGACCACAGGGGCCGCCACCGGGGAGCTGTTTTTT. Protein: CASSLTTGAATGELFF.

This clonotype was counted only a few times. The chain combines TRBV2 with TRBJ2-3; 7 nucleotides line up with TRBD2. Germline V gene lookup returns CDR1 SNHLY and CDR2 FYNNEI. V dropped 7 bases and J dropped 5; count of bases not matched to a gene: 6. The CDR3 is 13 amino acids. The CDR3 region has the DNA TGTGCCAGCACTAGGACTAGAGGAGATACGCAGTATTTT. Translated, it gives CASTRTRGDTQYF.

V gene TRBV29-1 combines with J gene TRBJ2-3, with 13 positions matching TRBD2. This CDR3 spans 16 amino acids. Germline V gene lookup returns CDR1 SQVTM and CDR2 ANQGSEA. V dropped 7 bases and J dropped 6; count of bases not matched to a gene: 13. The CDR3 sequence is CSAVSWTSGRSDTQYF. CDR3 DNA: TGCAGCGCCGTATCTTGGACTAGCGGGAGATCGGATACGCAGTATTTT.

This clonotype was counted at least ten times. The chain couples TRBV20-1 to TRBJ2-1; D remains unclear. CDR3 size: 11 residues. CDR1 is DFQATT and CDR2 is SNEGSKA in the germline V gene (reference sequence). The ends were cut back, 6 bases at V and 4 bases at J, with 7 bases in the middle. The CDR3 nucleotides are TGCAGTGCAAACCTTTACAATGAGCAGTTCTTC. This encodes CSANLYNEQFF.

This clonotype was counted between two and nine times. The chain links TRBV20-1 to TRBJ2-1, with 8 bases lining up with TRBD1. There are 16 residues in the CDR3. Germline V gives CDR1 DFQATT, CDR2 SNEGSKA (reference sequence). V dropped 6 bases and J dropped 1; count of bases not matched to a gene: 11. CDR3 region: CSAERTGRWSYNEQFF. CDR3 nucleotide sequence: TGCAGTGCCGAACGGACAGGGAGGTGGTCCTACAATGAGCAGTTCTTC.

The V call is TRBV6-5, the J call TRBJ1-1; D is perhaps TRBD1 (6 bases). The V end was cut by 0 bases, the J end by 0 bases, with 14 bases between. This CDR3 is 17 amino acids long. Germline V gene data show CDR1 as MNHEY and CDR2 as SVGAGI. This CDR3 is CASSYSSAWGLNTEAFF. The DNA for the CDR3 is TGTGCCAGCAGTTACTCGAGTGCTTGGGGGCTGAACACTGAAGCTTTCTTT.

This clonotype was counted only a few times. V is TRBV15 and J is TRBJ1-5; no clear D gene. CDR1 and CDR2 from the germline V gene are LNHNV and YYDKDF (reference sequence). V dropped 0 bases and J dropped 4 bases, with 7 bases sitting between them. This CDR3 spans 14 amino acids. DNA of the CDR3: TGTGCCACCAGCAGAGATCAACTGAATCAGCCCCAGCATTTT. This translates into CATSRDQLNQPQHF. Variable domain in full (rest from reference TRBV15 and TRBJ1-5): DAMVIQNPRYQVTQFGKPVTLSCSQTLNHNVMYWYQQKSSQAPKLLFHYYDKDFNNEADTPDNFQSRRPNTSFCFLDIRSPGLGDTAMYLCATSRDQLNQPQHFGDGTRLSIL.

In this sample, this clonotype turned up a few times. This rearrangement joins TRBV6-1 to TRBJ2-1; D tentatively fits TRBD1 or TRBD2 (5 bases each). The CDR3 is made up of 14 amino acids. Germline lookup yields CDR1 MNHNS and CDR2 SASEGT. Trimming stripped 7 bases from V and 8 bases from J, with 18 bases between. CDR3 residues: CASKPGPQGHEQFF. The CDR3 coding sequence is TGTGCCAGCAAACCGGGACCCCAGGGCCATGAGCAGTTCTTC.